This is a list of T cell receptor beta chains from one sample in a study of blood T cell repertoires in COVID-19. The method was immunoSEQ multiplex PCR; TCRdb's version includes in-frame clones alone and lacks a portion of them. The profile shows fewer than 350,000 clones, around 86% of them singletons. The sample taken for sequencing was peripheral blood. The source is a young woman who had recovered from COVID-19. The CDR3 runs from the conserved cysteine through the conserved F or W. The order of the fields is clone size, J gene, D gene, V gene, CDR3 protein, CDR3 DNA. A D gene is named only where the DNA matches it firmly. For some rows the clone size is stated as once, few or many, or as a class when expanded; others skip it.

>NA|TRBJ1-1|NA|TRBV7-9
CASSLWRASNTEAFF
TGTGCCAGCAGCTTATGGAGGGCATCGAACACTGAAGCTTTCTTT
>many|TRBJ2-7|TRBD1|TRBV16
CASSQRAGTDYEQYF
TGTGCCAGCAGCCAACGGGCCGGGACAGACTACGAGCAGTACTTC
>once|TRBJ1-2|NA|TRBV5-1
CASSGTGLNYGYTF
TGCGCCAGCAGCGGAACAGGGCTTAACTATGGCTACACCTTC
>once|TRBJ2-4|NA|TRBV28
CASSRPGAKNIQYF
TGTGCCAGCAGCCGTCCCGGAGCCAAAAACATTCAGTACTTC
>NA|TRBJ1-3|NA|TRBV6-5
CASSSPTASGNTIYF
TGTGCCAGCAGTTCCCCGACAGCCTCTGGAAACACCATATATTTT
>NA|TRBJ1-2|NA|TRBV2
CASSEATENYGYTF
TGTGCCAGCAGTGAAGCGACGGAGAACTATGGCTACACCTTC
>NA|TRBJ2-1|TRBD1|TRBV18
CASSPSLMSWAETGGKDEQFF
TGTGCCAGCTCACCATCCTTAATGTCTTGGGCTGAGACAGGGGGGAAGGATGAGCAGTTCTTC
>NA|TRBJ1-5|TRBD1|TRBV27
CASSLAGTVLQPQHF
TGTGCCAGCAGCTTAGCGGGGACAGTTCTTCAGCCCCAGCATTTT
>NA|TRBJ1-4|NA|TRBV7-9
CASTPGLSNEKLFF
TGTGCCAGCACACCGGGGTTATCTAATGAAAAACTGTTTTTT
>NA|TRBJ2-7|TRBD2|TRBV3-1/TRBV3-2
CASSQGALAGPYEQYF
TGTGCCAGCAGCCAAGGGGCACTAGCGGGGCCCTACGAGCAGTACTTC
>NA|TRBJ2-6|NA|TRBV14
CASSQVLRAGANVLTF
TGTGCCAGCAGCCAAGTCTTGAGGGCTGGGGCCAACGTCCTGACTTTC
>NA|TRBJ1-2|NA|TRBV6-5
CAIKRTGFYGYTF
TGTGCCATAAAAAGAACAGGGTTCTATGGCTACACCTTC
>few|TRBJ1-1|NA|TRBV28
CASSIRRANTEAFF
TGTGCCAGCAGTATTCGCAGGGCGAACACTGAAGCTTTCTTT
>NA|TRBJ2-2|NA|TRBV9
CASSVTSTGELFF
TGTGCCAGCAGCGTAACTAGCACCGGGGAGCTGTTTTTT
>NA|TRBJ1-2|TRBD1|TRBV4-2
CASSRPTGEKYTF
TGTGCCAGCAGCCGACCGACAGGGGAGAAGTACACCTTC
>NA|TRBJ2-7|NA|TRBV6-1
CASSEVDKVTYEQYF
TGTGCCAGCAGTGAAGTTGACAAGGTGACCTACGAGCAGTACTTC
>NA|TRBJ1-1|NA|TRBV23-1
CASSHNRVNNTEAFF
TGCGCCAGCAGTCACAACCGAGTAAATAACACTGAAGCTTTCTTT
>NA|TRBJ1-4|NA|TRBV2
CASRLQTATNEKLFF
TGTGCCAGCAGACTCCAAACCGCAACTAATGAAAAACTGTTTTTT
>NA|TRBJ2-7|NA|TRBV2
CASSDIAVSYEQYF
TGTGCCAGCAGTGATATTGCAGTCTCCTACGAGCAGTACTTC
>NA|TRBJ1-5|NA|TRBV18
CASSPDGGGQPQHF
TGTGCCAGCTCACCTGACGGGGGAGGTCAGCCCCAGCATTTT
>NA|TRBJ1-1|NA|TRBV11-2
CASRRPNMAQGTEAFF
TGTGCCAGCAGGAGACCTAACATGGCCCAGGGGACTGAAGCTTTCTTT
>NA|TRBJ1-2|TRBD1|TRBV18
CASSRDRGQYGYTF
TGTGCCAGCTCGAGGGACAGGGGCCAATATGGCTACACCTTC
>once|TRBJ2-2|NA|TRBV21-1
CASSKAGRQGNTGELFF
TGTGCCAGCAGCAAAGCGGGACGACAGGGAAACACCGGGGAGCTGTTTTTT
>NA|TRBJ2-2|TRBD2|TRBV24-1
CATSDSRGGNTGELFF
TGTGCCACCAGTGATTCTCGGGGGGGGAACACCGGGGAGCTGTTTTTT
>NA|TRBJ2-3|NA|TRBV4-3
CASSQDDQGGPSWDTQYF
TGCGCCAGCAGCCAAGATGATCAGGGAGGACCGAGCTGGGATACGCAGTATTTT
>NA|TRBJ2-3|TRBD1|TRBV25-1
CASSKTGTGATDTQYF
TGTGCCAGCAGTAAAACCGGGACAGGAGCCACAGATACGCAGTATTTT
>few|TRBJ2-1|TRBD2|TRBV19
CASSGLRGGDDEQFF
TGTGCCAGTAGTGGGTTGCGGGGGGGCGATGATGAGCAGTTCTTC
>NA|TRBJ2-2|NA|TRBV9
CASSVGQGRVTGELFF
TGTGCCAGCAGCGTAGGGCAGGGGCGCGTCACCGGGGAGCTGTTTTTT
>NA|TRBJ2-3|TRBD2|TRBV5-4
CASSPGTSGSVGTDTQYF
TGTGCCAGCAGCCCGGGGACTAGCGGGAGTGTCGGCACAGATACGCAGTATTTT
>NA|TRBJ1-2|NA|TRBV6-5
CAATGGNYGYTF
TGTGCCGCAACAGGTGGCAACTATGGCTACACCTTC
>NA|TRBJ2-7|TRBD2|TRBV28
CASSSGSSYEQYF
TGTGCCAGCAGTAGCGGGAGCTCGTACGAGCAGTACTTC
>NA|TRBJ2-5|TRBD2|TRBV18
CASSPSGTSGETQYF
TGTGCCAGCTCACCATCCGGGACTAGCGGCGAGACCCAGTACTTC
>NA|TRBJ2-1|TRBD1|TRBV5-1
CASSLAGGVYEQFF
TGCGCCAGCAGCTTGGCAGGGGGCGTCTATGAGCAGTTCTTC
>NA|TRBJ1-3|NA|TRBV5-4
CASSSGGGLSGNTIYF
TGTGCCAGCAGCTCGGGGGGCGGCCTTAGTGGAAACACCATATATTTT
>NA|TRBJ2-1|TRBD2|TRBV5-6
CASSYGLAGANEQFF
TGTGCCAGCAGCTATGGACTAGCGGGGGCCAATGAGCAGTTCTTC
>NA|TRBJ1-5|TRBD1|TRBV6-5
CASSTTGGGNQPQHF
TGTGCCAGCAGTACAACAGGGGGAGGCAATCAGCCCCAGCATTTT
>NA|TRBJ2-2|NA|TRBV7-9
CASSRIEGPGELFF
TGTGCCAGCAGCCGAATTGAGGGTCCCGGGGAGCTGTTTTTT
>NA|TRBJ1-5|NA|TRBV3-1/TRBV3-2
CASSQVGANQPQHF
TGTGCCAGCAGCCAAGTAGGAGCCAATCAGCCCCAGCATTTT
>NA|TRBJ1-1|NA|TRBV19
CASSHGRSATEAFF
TGTGCCAGTAGCCACGGGAGGTCGGCCACTGAAGCTTTCTTT
>NA|TRBJ1-1|TRBD1|TRBV27
CASRSEGQTPEAFF
TGTGCCAGCAGATCTGAGGGACAGACTCCTGAAGCTTTCTTT
>few|TRBJ1-6|TRBD1|TRBV9
CASSLGTGGRSYNSPLHF
TGTGCCAGCAGCCTGGGGACAGGGGGCCGCTCCTATAATTCACCCCTCCACTTT
>few|TRBJ2-4|NA|TRBV7-2
CASSLLGLRDYTKNIQYF
TGTGCCAGCAGCTTATTGGGTCTCAGGGATTATACCAAAAACATTCAGTACTTC
>NA|TRBJ2-7|TRBD2|TRBV4-3
CASSSRLAGSYEQYF
TGCGCCAGCAGTTCACGACTAGCGGGTTCCTACGAGCAGTACTTC
>NA|TRBJ1-3|NA|TRBV3-1/TRBV3-2
CASSQGSAIYF
TGTGCCAGCAGCCAAGGTTCGGCCATATATTTT
>NA|TRBJ1-1|NA|TRBV18
CASSPRGGTNTEAFF
TGTGCCAGCTCACCGAGGGGAGGGACGAACACTGAAGCTTTCTTT
>NA|TRBJ1-1|NA|TRBV11-2
CASSLGPNEGDTEAFF
TGTGCCAGCAGCTTGGGGCCGAACGAGGGGGACACTGAAGCTTTCTTT
>NA|TRBJ1-2|NA|TRBV6-5
CASSRLSGGYGYTF
TGTGCCAGCAGCAGACTCTCGGGAGGCTATGGCTACACCTTC
>NA|TRBJ1-1|NA|TRBV7-8
CASSLVVGGPFF
TGTGCCAGCAGCTTAGTGGTGGGTGGGCCTTTCTTT
>NA|TRBJ1-5|TRBD1|TRBV12-3/TRBV12-4
CASRTGGRPQHF
TGTGCCAGCCGGACAGGGGGCAGGCCCCAGCATTTT
>NA|TRBJ2-5|NA|TRBV2
CASSATRETQYF
TGTGCCAGCAGTGCGACACGAGAGACCCAGTACTTC